Listed here are 28 T cell receptor beta chains from one sample, sequenced in a study of shared clonotypes between healthy human individuals. This table comes from immunoSEQ multiplex PCR, and its TCRdb copy is limited to in-frame clones, with some not included. This sample has a few million clones, with 90% to 96% found just once. The specimen sequenced was naive CD4+ T cells sorted from blood. Subset meaning: CD45RA+ positively selected. The receptor source for this set is a man younger than 35 in good health.

The V gene is TRBV28, the J gene TRBJ1-4, with D tentatively TRBD1 (5 bases). In germline, CDR1 is MDHEN, CDR2 SYDVKM. V was cut by 10 bases and J by 3 bases, with 18 bases left in between. This CDR3 spans 15 amino acids. This CDR3 is CATLRPGQANEKLFF. DNA for the CDR3: TGTGCCACCCTCCGCCCGGGGCAGGCTAATGAAAAACTGTTTTTT.

The J gene is TRBJ1-6, the V gene TRBV19, with D tentatively TRBD1 (6 bases). Germline values: CDR1 LNHDA, CDR2 SQIVND (reference sequence). The CDR3 has 15 residues. V gave up 7 bases and J gave up 6 bases, with 16 bases separating them. Here the CDR3 reads CASNRLQGGNSPLHF. In nucleotides, the CDR3 is TGTGCCAGTAATCGCCTACAGGGAGGTAATTCACCCCTCCACTTT.

The rearrangement joins TRBV6-1 to TRBJ1-6; possibly TRBD1 for D (6 bases). CDR3 length: 17 amino acids. Trimming pared 4 bases from V and 7 bases from J, leaving 20 bases between. CDR1 is MNHNS, CDR2 SASEGT, per germline. CDR3 DNA: TGTGCCAGCAGTGCTAAAGCAGGGGCGGTCGGGAATTCACCCCTCCACTTT. Encoded protein: CASSAKAGAVGNSPLHF.

The rearrangement links TRBV7-9 to TRBJ1-2; D possibly corresponds to TRBD1 (5 bases). Trimming pared 0 bases from V and 0 bases from J, leaving 14 bases between. CDR1 and CDR2 (germline): SEHNR, FQNEAQ (reference sequence). This CDR3 has 17 amino acids. DNA for the CDR3: TGTGCCAGCAGCTTAGCATTGGCAGGGAGGTCTAACTATGGCTACACCTTC. Translating it yields CASSLALAGRSNYGYTF. Drawing the rest from reference TRBV7-9 and TRBJ1-2, the complete variable domain is DTGVSQNPRHKITKRGQNVTFRCDPISEHNRLYWYRQTLGQGPEFLTYFQNEAQLEKSRLLSDRFSAERPKGSFSTLEIQRTEQGDSAMYLCASSLALAGRSNYGYTFGSGTRLTVV.

This chain uses TRBV6-5 with TRBJ1-3, with D possibly matching TRBD1 (5 bases). The CDR3 has 15 residues. Germline V CDR1 and CDR2: MNHEY, SVGAGI. Trimming removed 2 bases from V and 4 bases from J, with 12 bases in between. This chain's CDR3 is CASSYGASRGNTIYF. CDR3 bases: TGTGCCAGCAGTTACGGGGCATCTAGGGGAAACACCATATATTTT.

This rearrangement joins TRBV12-5 to TRBJ2-5, with 11 bases that match TRBD2. The V gene end was trimmed by 4 bases and the J gene end by 5 bases; junction bases not matched to a gene: 15. Germline CDR1 reads LGHNT; CDR2 reads FRNRAP. CDR3 length equals 18 residues. The CDR3 spells CASGSSLGSGRAWETQYF. For the CDR3, the DNA is TGTGCTAGTGGTTCCTCCCTGGGTAGCGGGAGGGCCTGGGAGACCCAGTACTTC.

V and J are TRBV30 and TRBJ2-3, with 14 nucleotides matching TRBD2. V was pared by 2 bases and J by 3 bases, with 4 bases of the junction left unmatched. Per the germline V gene, CDR1 is GTSNPN and CDR2 is SVGIG (reference sequence). This CDR3 has 16 amino acids. CDR3 loop: CAWSHGLAGGTDTQYF. CDR3 sequence (DNA): TGTGCCTGGAGTCATGGACTAGCGGGGGGAACAGATACGCAGTATTTT.

The V gene is TRBV6-5, the J gene TRBJ1-1; TRBD1 is a possible D gene (5 bases). The germline V gene encodes CDR1 MNHEY and CDR2 SVGAGI. V lost 3 bases, J lost 11 bases, and 22 bases lay in between. This CDR3 is built from 15 residues. This CDR3 reads CASSYPGTELSRAFF. CDR3 nucleotide sequence: TGTGCCAGCAGTTATCCTGGGACCGAGCTTTCACGGGCTTTCTTT.

The rearrangement joins TRBV10-1 to TRBJ2-1, with D hard to call. V shed 2 bases and J shed 3 bases, with 8 bases lying between them. The CDR3 runs 14 residues. CDR1 WNHNN and CDR2 SYGVQD come from the germline V gene (reference sequence). The CDR3 nucleotides are TGCGCCAGCAGTGAGATCCTAGACTACAATGAGCAGTTCTTC. This translates into CASSEILDYNEQFF.

V usage is TRBV6-6 and J usage is TRBJ1-2; D not certain. The CDR3 is 15 amino acids. V shed 2 bases and J shed 7 bases, with 17 bases lying between them. The germline V gene encodes CDR1 MNHNY and CDR2 SVGAGI (reference sequence). CDR3: CASSYEGSGVFGYTF. The CDR3 DNA reads TGTGCCAGCAGTTACGAGGGAAGCGGGGTCTTTGGCTACACCTTC.

The chain joins TRBV5-1 to TRBJ2-7, with 9 bases identical to TRBD1. Germline V lookup: CDR1 SGHRS, CDR2 YFSETQ. The CDR3 has 15 residues. The V segment lost 0 bases and the J segment 4 bases; nucleotides outside the gene matches: 5. The CDR3 nucleotides are TGCGCCAGCAGCTTGGCCTCCGGGACAGGGTACGAGCAGTACTTC. It yields the protein CASSLASGTGYEQYF.

Comments on this clone: Other DNA sequences in the sample encode the same CDR3. The chain joins TRBV5-4 to TRBJ2-5; no definite D call. The germline V gene has CDR1 SGHNT and CDR2 YYREEE (reference sequence). Trimming cost V 0 bases and J 5 bases, with 5 bases left between them. The CDR3 totals 12 residues. The CDR3 DNA reads as TGTGCCAGCAGCTTGGCTGAGGAGACCCAGTACTTC. As protein: CASSLAEETQYF.

CDR3 nucleotides: TGCAGCGTTGCCGCCCAAGGTGAAAAACTGTTTTTT. It specifies CSVAAQGEKLFF. This chain joins TRBV29-1 and TRBJ1-4; D is undetermined. Trimming left V 4 bases short and J 7 bases short, with 10 bases between. Germline V gene data show CDR1 as SQVTM and CDR2 as ANQGSEA. This CDR3 region has 12 residues.

This rearrangement joins TRBV7-4 to TRBJ1-5; perhaps TRBD1 as D (6 bases). Per the germline V gene, CDR1 is SGHVT and CDR2 is SQSDAQ. V was shortened by 9 bases and J by 7 bases, with 22 bases between the two germline ends. There are 15 residues in the CDR3. CDR3 sequence: CARRRRTGLRQPQHF. The CDR3 DNA follows: TGTGCCAGAAGGAGGCGAACAGGGCTCCGCCAGCCCCAGCATTTT. Filled out from reference TRBV7-4 and TRBJ1-5, the complete variable domain reads GAGVSQSPRYKVAKRGRDVALRCDSISGHVTLYWYRQTLGQGSEVLTYSQSDAQRDKSGRPSGRFSAERPERSVSTLKIQRTEQGDSAVYLCARRRRTGLRQPQHFGDGTRLSIL.

Only a few counts were recorded for this clone. The rearrangement joins TRBV6-1 to TRBJ1-2, with 9 nucleotides matching TRBD1. This CDR3 region has 14 residues. Germline values: CDR1 MNHNS, CDR2 SASEGT. The junction had 2 bases not matched to a gene; V was cut back by 4 bases and J by 2 bases. CDR3 in DNA: TGTGCCAGCAGTGGGGGGACAGGGAACTATGGCTACACCTTC. Its translation is CASSGGTGNYGYTF.

V gene TRBV5-4 combines with J gene TRBJ2-1; possibly TRBD2 for D (6 bases). V was cut by 0 bases and J by 6 bases, with 13 bases left in between. Germline CDR1 SGHNT, CDR2 YYREEE (reference sequence). This CDR3 is built from 15 residues. CDR3 amino acids: CASSLALAWVNEQFF. CDR3 bases: TGTGCCAGCAGCTTGGCGCTAGCGTGGGTCAATGAGCAGTTCTTC.

In regard to this clone: The same CDR3 can be traced to other DNA sequences in this sample. This chain connects TRBV6-1 to TRBJ1-5; D unclear. V lost 3 bases and J 6 bases, leaving 3 bases between the germline ends. In germline, CDR1 is MNHNS, CDR2 SASEGT. This CDR3 is 11 amino acids long. Written as DNA, the CDR3 is TGTGCCAGCAGTGAGAGTCAGCCCCAGCATTTT. Translated, it gives CASSESQPQHF.

The rearrangement joins TRBV10-2 to TRBJ2-3; 9 bases agree with TRBD1. Germline V CDR1 and CDR2: WSHSY, SAAADI. The length of the CDR3 is 15 residues. Unmatched junction bases numbered 5, after V lost 5 bases and J lost 2 bases. The CDR3 is CASSKGTGSTDTQYF. For the CDR3, the DNA is TGCGCCAGCAGTAAAGGGACAGGGTCCACAGATACGCAGTATTTT.

The rearrangement links TRBV7-2 to TRBJ2-5; no reliable D call. The CDR3 length is 14 residues. CDR1 SGHTA and CDR2 FQGNSA come from the germline V gene. Trimming shortened V by 4 bases and J by 2 bases, and 11 bases separated the two germline ends. The CDR3 coding sequence is TGTGCCAGCAGCTACCCGAGTGGGCAAGAGACCCAGTACTTC. It is translated as CASSYPSGQETQYF.

Concerning this clone: The sample carries other DNA sequences with the same CDR3. V usage is TRBV5-1 and J usage is TRBJ2-3, with a possible D match to TRBD1 (6 bases). The CDR3 contains 14 residues. V was shortened by 4 bases and J by 2 bases, with 11 bases between the two germline ends. Germline lookup yields CDR1 SGHRS and CDR2 YFSETQ. CDR3 amino acids: CASSPGQATDTQYF. CDR3 nucleotide sequence: TGCGCCAGCAGCCCGGGACAAGCCACAGATACGCAGTATTTT.

This clone was detected only once. This sequence joins TRBV29-1 and TRBJ2-5; 10 bases map to TRBD1. There are 15 residues in the CDR3. Germline V gene lookup returns CDR1 SQVTM and CDR2 ANQGSEA. V lost 0 bases and J lost 7; bases outside the gene matches: 8. The CDR3 DNA reads TGCAGCGTTGAAGATGCGACAGGGGGCGCAGGGACCCAGTACTTC. Its protein product is CSVEDATGGAGTQYF. The full variable domain, with the rest looked up from reference TRBV29-1 and TRBJ2-5, is SAVISQKPSRDICQRGTSLTIQCQVDSQVTMMFWYRQQPGQSLTLIATANQGSEATYESGFVIDKFPISRPNLTFSTLTVSNMSPEDSSIYLCSVEDATGGAGTQYFGPGTRLLVL.

The chain has TRBV7-2 and TRBJ2-7, with TRBD2 identical over 8 bases. Germline V gives CDR1 SGHTA, CDR2 FQGNSA. V dropped 6 bases and J dropped 5; count of bases not matched to a gene: 6. The CDR3 runs 13 residues. This chain's CDR3 is CASRREGLNEQYF. In DNA, the CDR3 is TGTGCCAGCAGACGGGAGGGCCTAAACGAGCAGTACTTC.

In this sample, this clone turned up once. The rearrangement joins TRBV27 to TRBJ1-6, with a tentative D call TRBD1 (5 bases). Deletions cut 5 bases from V and 10 bases from J, with 18 bases between. CDR3 length equals 15 residues. Per the germline V gene, CDR1 is MNHEY and CDR2 is SMNVEV (reference sequence). For the CDR3, the DNA is TGTGCCAGCAGTCCCGGGACCGATCGGCGATCACCCCTCCACTTT. Residues: CASSPGTDRRSPLHF.

The chain joins TRBV14 to TRBJ2-5, with TRBD2 matching 9 bases. Losses at the gene ends were 3 bases for V and 4 bases for J; bases not matched to a gene: 12. CDR3 size: 17 residues. CDR1 is SGHDN, CDR2 FVKESK, per germline. The CDR3, as DNA: TGTGCCAGCAGCCAGGGCGGGAGGGCCGATGTATCAGAGACCCAGTACTTC. Translation: CASSQGGRADVSETQYF.

The chain has TRBV2 and TRBJ2-5, with D perhaps being TRBD1 or TRBD2 (5 bases each). Trimming left V 6 bases short and J 1 base short, with 15 bases between. This CDR3 spans 15 amino acids. The germline V gene has CDR1 SNHLY and CDR2 FYNNEI. This chain's CDR3 is CASRGERTGQETQYF. As DNA, the CDR3 is TGTGCCAGCAGGGGGGAAAGGACCGGCCAAGAGACCCAGTACTTC.

V usage is TRBV29-1 and J usage is TRBJ2-3, with TRBD2 matching 7 bases. Trimming cost V 3 bases and J 8 bases; bases outside gene matches: 8. The CDR3 sequence is 13 residues long. Per germline, CDR1 SQVTM and CDR2 ANQGSEA. The CDR3, as DNA: TGCAGCGTTGAGGGGGGGACCGCACGTACGCAGTATTTT. Translation gives CSVEGGTARTQYF.

This sequence joins TRBV30 and TRBJ1-6; D is unresolved. The V end lost 1 base, the J end lost 5 bases, and 12 bases lay between the germline ends. Germline assignment: CDR1 GTSNPN and CDR2 SVGIG (reference sequence). This CDR3 has 15 residues. CDR3 in DNA: TGTGCCTGGAGTGGGGGAAGCCAGAATAATTCACCCCTCCACTTT. Translating gives CAWSGGSQNNSPLHF.

With regard to this clone: Given the absence of the conserved phenylalanine or tryptophan at the CDR3 end, a read error is likely. The DNA is left out, because the CDR3 cannot be placed on it with certainty; the CDR3 is given as TCRdb lists it. The genes are TRBV27 and TRBJ1-3. Germline-derived CDR1 and CDR2 are MNHEY and SMNVEV (reference sequence). Termini included, the CDR3 measures 9 amino acids. The CDR3 sequence: CASSLCPGD.